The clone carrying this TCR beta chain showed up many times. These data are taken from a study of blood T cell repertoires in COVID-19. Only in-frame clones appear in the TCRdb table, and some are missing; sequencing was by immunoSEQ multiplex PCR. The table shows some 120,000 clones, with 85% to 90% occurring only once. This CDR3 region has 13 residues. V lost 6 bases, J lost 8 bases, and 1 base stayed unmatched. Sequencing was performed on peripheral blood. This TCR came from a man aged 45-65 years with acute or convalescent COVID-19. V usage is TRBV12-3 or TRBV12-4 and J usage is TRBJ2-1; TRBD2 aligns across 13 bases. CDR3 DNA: TGTGCCAGCAGGGGACTAGCGGGATATGAGCAGTTCTTC. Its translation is CASRGLAGYEQFF.